Presented here are 24 T cell receptor beta chains from one specimen sequenced in a study of T cell repertoires in cytomegalovirus infection. In TCRdb, the reads were re-called with MiXCR into one record per CDR3 protein. The sample shows roughly 600,000 distinct CDR3 sequences, 20% to 30% of them seen only once. Sequencing was performed on CD8+ T cells from PBMCs. The receptors stem from a human donor in good health (CMV status not recorded). Some clones in this sample may be carry-over from other donors' samples.

This sequence joins TRBV7-3 and TRBJ2-2; 8 bases match TRBD2. Unmatched junction bases numbered 4, after V lost 1 base and J lost 6 bases. Germline CDR1 is SGHTA and CDR2 is FQGTGA. The CDR3 is 15 amino acids. The CDR3 sequence: CASSLNGGAPGELFF. Here the CDR3 DNA reads TGTGCCAGCAGCTTAAACGGGGGGGCCCCCGGGGAGCTGTTTTTT.

This clonotype was recorded at least ten times. The CDR3 region is CASYRGQGAEAYEQFF. In DNA, the CDR3 is TGTGCCAGCTACAGGGGACAGGGGGCGGAAGCGTATGAGCAGTTCTTC. J is TRBJ2-1 and V is TRBV28; the match to TRBD1 covers 12 bases. J gave up 8 bases and V 8 bases, and 13 bases lay outside the gene matches. The V gene's germline CDR1 is MDHEN and CDR2 SYDVKM. The CDR3 is 16 residues long.

The table lists this clonotype with many counts. The chain carries TRBV28 and TRBJ2-7; 9 positions match TRBD1. This CDR3 has 15 amino acids. From germline, CDR1 is MDHEN and CDR2 SYDVKM. V dropped 3 bases and J dropped 2; count of bases not matched to a gene: 5. This CDR3 is CASSLGDRVTYEQYV. The DNA for the CDR3 is TGTGCCAGCAGTTTGGGGGACAGGGTGACCTACGAGCAGTACGTC.

In DNA form, the CDR3 reads TGTGCCAGCAGCGCGCCGGGAGCGATCTACGAGCAGTACTTC. This sequence encodes CASSAPGAIYEQYF. The chain uses TRBV7-9 and TRBJ2-7, with D maybe TRBD2 (6 bases). The CDR3 contains 14 residues. Between the trimmed V and J ends, which lost 5 bases and 3 bases, there was a span of 14 bases. Germline CDR1 and CDR2: SEHNR and FQNEAQ (reference sequence).

The gene calls are TRBV29-1 and TRBJ2-7; unclear D gene. The CDR3 runs to 13 residues. With 2 bases removed from V and 2 bases from J, the gap between germline ends came to 10 bases. Germline assignment: CDR1 SQVTM and CDR2 ANQGSEA. This CDR3 reads CSVESGQAYEQYF. The CDR3 DNA is TGCAGCGTTGAATCGGGTCAAGCCTACGAGCAGTACTTC.

The chain joins TRBV6-6 to TRBJ2-3; possibly TRBD1 for D (8 bases). Trimming cost V 7 bases and J 5 bases, with 19 bases left between them. The germline V gene has CDR1 MNHNY and CDR2 SVGAGI (reference sequence). The CDR3 totals 15 residues. This CDR3 is CASNILQGGGDTQYF. Written as DNA, the CDR3 is TGTGCCAGCAATATCCTACAGGGGGGGGGAGATACGCAGTATTTT.

This clonotype was observed many times. The J gene is TRBJ1-1, the V gene TRBV7-2; 10 bases match TRBD1. Germline V gene lookup returns CDR1 SGHTA and CDR2 FQGNSA. With 6 bases clipped from V and 1 base from J, the junction kept 5 bases outside the gene matches. This CDR3 region has 15 residues. The CDR3 here is CASRLWDRGNTEAFF. The DNA for the CDR3 is TGTGCCAGCAGGTTATGGGACAGGGGGAACACTGAAGCTTTCTTT.

The J gene is TRBJ2-7, the V gene TRBV29-1, with TRBD1 matching 8 bases. This CDR3 is 13 amino acids long. V lost 2 bases and J lost 5; bases outside the gene matches: 5. From germline, CDR1 is SQVTM and CDR2 ANQGSEA. The CDR3 DNA is TGCAGCGTTGAAAGGGACAGGCCCCACGAGCAGTACTTC. This translates into CSVERDRPHEQYF.

The V gene is TRBV28, the J gene TRBJ1-5; maybe TRBD1 (5 bases). The V gene's germline CDR1 is MDHEN and CDR2 SYDVKM. Trimming removed 0 bases at V and 5 bases at J, with 8 bases between. This CDR3 region has 14 residues. The CDR3 reads CASSLWGTDQPQHF. Written as DNA, the CDR3 is TGTGCCAGCAGTTTATGGGGGACCGATCAGCCCCAGCATTTT. The full variable domain, in which reference TRBV28 and TRBJ1-5 provide the parts outside the CDR3, is DVKVTQSSRYLVKRTGEKVFLECVQDMDHENMFWYRQDPGLGLRLIYFSYDVKMKEKGDIPEGYSVSREKKERFSLILESASTNQTSMYLCASSLWGTDQPQHFGDGTRLSIL.

The V gene is TRBV27, the J gene TRBJ2-2; 12 positions match TRBD2. Trimming cost V 6 bases and J 2 bases; bases outside gene matches: 7. CDR1 and CDR2 from the germline V gene are MNHEY and SMNVEV (reference sequence). The CDR3 spans 17 residues. The CDR3 coding sequence is TGTGCCAGCAGGAAACTAGCGGGGGGTCAAAACACCGGGGAGCTGTTTTTT. This sequence encodes CASRKLAGGQNTGELFF.

The chain joins TRBV29-1 to TRBJ2-3; D is perhaps TRBD1 (5 bases). Germline V gives CDR1 SQVTM, CDR2 ANQGSEA. The CDR3 length is 14 residues. Trimming shortened V by 7 bases and J by 0 bases, and 14 bases separated the two germline ends. CDR3 DNA: TGCAGCGCTGAGGACAAGGCCAGCACAGATACGCAGTATTTT. Translated, it gives CSAEDKASTDTQYF.

V is TRBV7-3 and J is TRBJ1-3, with D uncertain. This CDR3 region has 14 residues. V dropped 5 bases and J dropped 3 bases, with 11 bases sitting between them. CDR1 and CDR2 from the germline V gene are SGHTA and FQGTGA. The CDR3, as DNA: TGTGCCAGCAGCACCCCAGACGATGGAAACACCATATATTTT. Translated: CASSTPDDGNTIYF.

This clonotype was seen repeatedly, ten times or more. V usage is TRBV7-2 and J usage is TRBJ2-7; D remains unclear. Looked up from germline, CDR1 is SGHTA and CDR2 is FQGNSA. The CDR3 sequence is 17 residues long. V lost 4 bases, J lost 0 bases, and 19 bases lay in between. The DNA of the CDR3 is TGTGCCAGCAGCTGGGCTAGTGGGCGGCCAAGCTCCTACGAGCAGTACTTC. Its translation is CASSWASGRPSSYEQYF.

The J gene is TRBJ2-7, the V gene TRBV10-3; TRBD1 matches 7 bases. CDR3 length equals 12 residues. From germline, CDR1 is ENHRY and CDR2 SYGVKD. The J segment lost 8 bases and the V segment lost 2 bases, leaving 3 bases of the junction unmatched. CDR3: CAISERGGKQYV. CDR3 sequence (DNA): TGTGCCATCAGTGAGAGAGGGGGCAAGCAGTACGTC.

This clonotype was observed many times. The CDR3 is CASSLGRALAKNIQYF. Written as DNA, the CDR3 is TGTGCCAGCAGCTTAGGGAGGGCTTTAGCCAAAAACATTCAGTACTTC. The chain links TRBV7-2 to TRBJ2-4; D is perhaps TRBD2 (6 bases). The germline CDR1 and CDR2 sequences are SGHTA and FQGNSA. The CDR3 sequence is 16 residues long. V was shortened by 1 base and J by 0 bases, with 10 bases between the two germline ends. The full variable domain, its missing parts supplied by reference TRBV7-2 and TRBJ2-4, is GAGVSQSPSNKVTEKGKDVELRCDPISGHTALYWYRQSLGQGLEFLIYFQGNSAPDKSGLPSDRFSAERTGGSVSTLTIQRTQQEDSAVYLCASSLGRALAKNIQYFGAGTRLSVL.

This clonotype was seen a few times. This sequence joins TRBV6-2 or TRBV6-3 and TRBJ2-7; possibly TRBD1 for D (6 bases). The CDR3 extends over 13 amino acids. With 2 bases removed from V and 3 bases from J, the gap between germline ends came to 8 bases. Germline V gene sequence: CDR1 MNHEY, CDR2 SVGEGT. The CDR3 region has the DNA TGTGCCAGCAGTTACGGACAGAACTACGAGCAGTACTTC. Protein sequence: CASSYGQNYEQYF.

The sample holds many counts of this clonotype. The chain joins TRBV6-1 to TRBJ2-1; 7 bases align to TRBD1. Germline CDR1 is MNHNS and CDR2 is SASEGT. V lost 8 bases, J lost 5 bases, and 12 bases stayed unmatched. The CDR3 has 15 residues. The CDR3 loop is CASLKGIGTDNEQFF. CDR3 nucleotide sequence: TGTGCCAGCCTAAAGGGGATTGGGACAGACAATGAGCAGTTCTTC.

V usage is TRBV14 and J usage is TRBJ2-6; 7 bases are a match to TRBD1. Germline loops: CDR1 SGHDN, CDR2 FVKESK. The J segment lost 1 base and the V segment lost 3 bases, leaving 12 bases of the junction unmatched. This CDR3 is built from 19 residues. The CDR3 region is CASSQTTGDPLSGANVLTF. The CDR3 DNA reads TGTGCCAGCAGCCAGACCACAGGGGATCCTCTATCTGGGGCCAACGTCCTGACTTTC.

This clonotype turned up a few times. This rearrangement joins TRBV7-9 to TRBJ1-1; D is ambiguous. Germline-derived CDR1 and CDR2 are SEHNR and FQNEAQ (reference sequence). The CDR3 is 16 amino acids. V was pared by 2 bases and J by 1 base, with 14 bases between. CDR3 region: CASSLPGSTTNTEAFF. In nucleotides, the CDR3 is TGTGCCAGCAGCTTACCGGGAAGCACAACGAACACTGAAGCTTTCTTT.

About this clonotype: Relative to the germline gene, one junction end is altered; a read error may explain this. J is TRBJ2-1 and V is TRBV7-2; 9 nucleotides line up with TRBD2. The CDR3 contains 15 residues. Germline values: CDR1 SGHTA, CDR2 FQGNSA. The CDR3 sequence is CASSFLAGSYHEQFF. CDR3 nucleotides: TGTGCCAGCAGCTTTCTAGCGGGATCCTACCATGAGCAGTTCTTC.

The sample holds a few counts of this clonotype. The chain employs TRBV10-3 and TRBJ2-7, with D possibly being TRBD1 (6 bases). V was pared by 8 bases and J by 1 base, with 15 bases between. Germline CDR1 reads ENHRY; CDR2 reads SYGVKD. The CDR3 is 14 residues long. Here the CDR3 reads CAIGNDRSSYEQYF. In DNA form, the CDR3 reads TGTGCCATCGGAAACGACAGGAGTTCCTACGAGCAGTACTTC.

V is TRBV20-1 and J is TRBJ1-4; a weak D match, TRBD1 (6 bases). Looked up from germline, CDR1 is DFQATT and CDR2 is SNEGSKA (reference sequence). Trimming shortened V by 0 bases and J by 4 bases, and 15 bases separated the two germline ends. The CDR3 is made up of 16 amino acids. CDR3 sequence (DNA): TGCAGTGCTAGAGATATAATCGCCAGGGGTAATGAAAAACTGTTTTTT. It encodes CSARDIIARGNEKLFF.

This clonotype was observed many times. The CDR3 region has the DNA TGTGCCAGCAGTTACGGGTGGGATTATGGCTACACCTTC. Its protein is CASSYGWDYGYTF. The chain carries TRBV6-5 and TRBJ1-2; D unclear. V lost 2 bases, J lost 5 bases, and 9 bases lay in between. Germline lookup yields CDR1 MNHEY and CDR2 SVGAGI. The CDR3 spans 13 residues.

This clonotype was observed at least ten times. The genes are TRBV7-2 and TRBJ1-5; D might be TRBD1 (5 bases). Germline values: CDR1 SGHTA, CDR2 FQGNSA. The V and J ends lost 5 bases and 5 bases respectively, with 16 bases between them. The CDR3 totals 15 residues. Here the CDR3 DNA reads TGTGCCAGCAGCCCCCGGGACTCACCCTATCAGCCCCAGCATTTT. Its protein is CASSPRDSPYQPQHF.